This passage covers 8 T cell receptor beta chains from one sample sequenced in a study of chemoradiotherapy in HPV16-positive cancers. TCRdb's table, derived via immunoSEQ multiplex PCR, lists solely in-frame clones and lacks some. The table shows approximately 1,800 clones, with 80% to 85% occurring only once. Sequencing was performed on tumor tissue, taken from a patient who underwent chemoradiotherapy. Receptor source: a human donor with HPV-associated anogenital cancer.

This clone was picked up one time. The chain joins TRBV19 to TRBJ2-2, with 10 bases identical to TRBD1. The junction had 13 bases not matched to a gene; V was cut back by 5 bases and J by 7 bases. Germline assignment: CDR1 LNHDA and CDR2 SQIVND (reference sequence). The CDR3 has 17 residues. The CDR3 spells CASSPSRGTGVHGELFF. The DNA for the CDR3 is TGTGCCAGTAGTCCTTCCCGGGGGACAGGGGTTCACGGGGAGCTGTTTTTT.

V gene TRBV5-1 combines with J gene TRBJ2-1, with 10 bases aligning to TRBD2. Germline-derived CDR1 and CDR2 are SGHRS and YFSETQ. V was clipped by 0 bases and J by 8 bases; unmatched bases: 5. The CDR3 extends over 15 amino acids. The CDR3 protein is CASSLERGGGDEQFF. The CDR3 DNA reads TGCGCCAGCAGCTTGGAGCGGGGGGGCGGAGATGAGCAGTTCTTC.

This clone was detected a few times. The V and J genes are TRBV9 and TRBJ2-5, with no clear D. The CDR3 consists of 14 residues. Trimming shortened V by 0 bases and J by 5 bases, and 11 bases separated the two germline ends. CDR1 is SGDLS and CDR2 is YYNGEE in the germline V gene. CDR3 protein: CASSVDSLLETQYF. The CDR3 coding sequence is TGTGCCAGCAGCGTAGATAGTTTGTTGGAGACCCAGTACTTC. Full variable domain (rest looked up from reference TRBV9 and TRBJ2-5): DSGVTQTPKHLITATGQRVTLRCSPRSGDLSVYWYQQSLDQGLQFLIQYYNGEERAKGNILERFSAQQFPDLHSELNLSSLELGDSALYFCASSVDSLLETQYFGPGTRLLVL.

V gene TRBV7-9 combines with J gene TRBJ2-1; 13 bases map to TRBD2. The CDR3 is 17 amino acids. The germline gives CDR1 SEHNR, CDR2 FQNEAQ (reference sequence). After removal of 6 bases from V and 9 bases from J, the junction contained 14 bases not matched to a gene. CDR3 in DNA: TGTGCCAGCAGGCCAAACTCGGGACTAGCGGGAATCGGTGAGCAGTTCTTC. This codes for CASRPNSGLAGIGEQFF.

The chain is built from TRBV6-6 and TRBJ2-5; TRBD2 aligns across 12 bases. This CDR3 has 15 residues. V shed 5 bases, J shed 5 bases, and the junction held 6 bases outside the gene matches. Germline CDR1 MNHNY, CDR2 SVGAGI (reference sequence). CDR3 in DNA: TGTGCCAGCAGTAGACTAGCGGGAGTTTTGGAGACCCAGTACTTC. Its protein product is CASSRLAGVLETQYF.

This clone has a handful of counts. The chain links TRBV29-1 to TRBJ1-2; 8 nucleotides align to TRBD1. This CDR3 has 13 amino acids. In germline, CDR1 is SQVTM, CDR2 ANQGSEA. Germline trimming cut 6 bases from V and 5 bases from J; bases unmatched to any gene: 8. DNA of the CDR3: TGCAGCGTCGAATCAGGGGGCGGATATGGCTACACCTTC. It translates to CSVESGGGYGYTF.

There are a few counts of this clone. The chain carries TRBV4-3 and TRBJ2-2; possibly TRBD1 for D (5 bases). Trimming removed 0 bases from V and 1 base from J, with 15 bases in between. This CDR3 is built from 18 residues. Germline loops: CDR1 LGHNA, CDR2 YSLEER. The CDR3 sequence: CASSQDRFQGGNTGELFF. CDR3 DNA: TGCGCCAGCAGCCAAGATAGGTTCCAGGGTGGGAACACCGGGGAGCTGTTTTTT.

The sample holds one count of this clone. The chain combines TRBV11-3 with TRBJ1-1, with D tentatively TRBD1 (6 bases). Germline V gene sequence: CDR1 SGHNT, CDR2 YENEEA. The CDR3 has 13 residues. The V end was cut by 3 bases, the J end by 5 bases, with 10 bases between. CDR3 protein: CASSFVTGTEAFF. CDR3 coding DNA: TGTGCCAGCAGCTTCGTCACAGGGACTGAAGCTTTCTTT.